This passage covers 26 T cell receptor beta chains from one sample sequenced in a study of response to subunit inactivated influenza vaccine. Via MiXCR, TCRdb re-called the RT-PCR reads, giving one row per CDR3 protein. The sample comprises some 550,000 distinct CDR3 sequences, around 21% of which are singletons, and 2.5% to 3% rests with the top ten. The same data also went into a second study, on T cells expressing NK-cell markers. That paper notes: Generation of TCR beta cDNA was performed by 5'RACE template switching incorporating UMIs.

Sequencing was performed on CD4+ T cells sorted from PBMCs, taken approximately 13 days after vaccination. The receptors were sampled from a man between 50 and 59 years old who received an inactivated influenza vaccine.

Only a few counts were recorded for this clonotype. The chain carries TRBV6-1 and TRBJ2-3, with D perhaps being TRBD1 or TRBD2 (5 bases each). The CDR3 loop spans 16 amino acids. In germline, CDR1 is MNHNS, CDR2 SASEGT. The V end lost 1 base, the J end lost 4 bases, and 15 bases lay between the germline ends. The CDR3 sequence: CASSEGGSRGADTQYF. The CDR3 DNA reads TGTGCCAGCAGTGAAGGAGGATCCCGAGGGGCAGATACGCAGTATTTT.

The V and J genes are TRBV7-6 and TRBJ1-1; 9 bases agree with TRBD1. This CDR3 is built from 14 residues. Losses at the gene ends were 1 base for V and 6 bases for J; bases not matched to a gene: 3. CDR1 and CDR2 (germline): SGHVS, FNYEAQ. Here the CDR3 DNA reads TGTGCCAGCAGCTTAGTGGGACAGGGAGCTGAAGCTTTCTTT. It codes for CASSLVGQGAEAFF.

The rearrangement joins TRBV11-1 to TRBJ2-5; TRBD1 is a possible D gene (5 bases). V was trimmed by 5 bases and J by 2 bases, leaving 18 bases between them. This CDR3 comprises 16 residues. The germline V gene has CDR1 SGHAT and CDR2 FQDESV (reference sequence). CDR3 sequence: CASSSILQVIQETQYF. The DNA of the CDR3 is TGTGCCAGCAGCAGCATACTACAGGTTATACAAGAGACCCAGTACTTC.

This rearrangement joins TRBV10-3 to TRBJ1-1; D remains unclear. CDR1 and CDR2 from the germline V gene are ENHRY and SYGVKD. V lost 0 bases, J lost 9 bases, and 8 bases lay in between. The CDR3 consists of 12 residues. The CDR3 loop is CAISESGYQAFF. The CDR3, as DNA: TGTGCCATCAGTGAGTCCGGGTATCAAGCTTTCTTT.

This clonotype has a handful of counts. This sequence joins TRBV7-2 and TRBJ2-7; D ambiguous. CDR1 SGHTA and CDR2 FQGNSA come from the germline V gene. The V and J ends lost 5 bases and 0 bases respectively, with 20 bases between them. The CDR3 consists of 17 residues. Here the CDR3 reads CASSPYMYWMSSYEQYF. CDR3 DNA sequence: TGTGCCAGCAGCCCTTATATGTACTGGATGAGCTCCTACGAGCAGTACTTC.

The chain employs TRBV5-1 and TRBJ2-1; 7 bases are shared with TRBD2. The CDR3 sequence is 14 residues long. V gave up 5 bases and J gave up 4 bases; unmatched junction bases: 6. The germline gives CDR1 SGHRS, CDR2 YFSETQ. Here the CDR3 DNA reads TGCGCCAGCAGAGGCCTAGCGGCGTACAATGAGCAGTTCTTC. This sequence encodes CASRGLAAYNEQFF.

V gene TRBV5-1 combines with J gene TRBJ2-3, with D perhaps TRBD1 (5 bases). There are 13 residues in the CDR3. The germline V gene encodes CDR1 SGHRS and CDR2 YFSETQ. The germline V and J ends were trimmed by 6 bases and 1 base, with 9 bases remaining between them. CDR3 nucleotide sequence: TGCGCCAGCAACCTCAGGGGCACAGATACGCAGTATTTT. Protein sequence: CASNLRGTDTQYF. Looking up the rest from reference TRBV5-1 and TRBJ2-3 gives the full variable domain: KAGVTQTPRYLIKTRGQQVTLSCSPISGHRSVSWYQQTPGQGLQFLFEYFSETQRNKGNFPGRFSGRQFSNSRSEMNVSTLELGDSALYLCASNLRGTDTQYFGPGTRLTVL.

This clonotype was recorded a few times. The genes are TRBV20-1 and TRBJ1-1; possibly TRBD1 for D (6 bases). This CDR3 spans 14 amino acids. Per the germline V gene, CDR1 is DFQATT and CDR2 is SNEGSKA (reference sequence). V shed 6 bases and J shed 2 bases, with 16 bases lying between them. CDR3 in DNA: TGCAGTGCGCGGCGCGGACAGCTTAACACTGAAGCTTTCTTT. Translating gives CSARRGQLNTEAFF.

This clonotype was recorded a few times. The V and J genes are TRBV4-3 and TRBJ2-5; possible D gene TRBD1, 6 bases. In germline, CDR1 is LGHNA, CDR2 YSLEER. V was trimmed by 0 bases and J by 4 bases, leaving 12 bases between them. The CDR3 spans 15 residues. The CDR3 DNA sequence: TGCGCCAGCAGCCAAGAACCTTGGACAGTAGAGACCCAGTACTTC. Translation gives CASSQEPWTVETQYF.

J is TRBJ2-3 and V is TRBV7-3; D might be TRBD1 or TRBD2, each matching 5 bases. The CDR3 length is 14 residues. Trimming shortened V by 3 bases and J by 6 bases, and 13 bases separated the two germline ends. Per the germline V gene, CDR1 is SGHTA and CDR2 is FQGTGA. CDR3: CASSFGGSEDTQYF. CDR3 DNA sequence: TGTGCCAGCAGCTTTGGGGGATCGGAGGATACGCAGTATTTT. Drawing the rest from reference TRBV7-3 and TRBJ2-3, the complete variable domain is GAGVSQTPSNKVTEKGKYVELRCDPISGHTALYWYRQSLGQGPEFLIYFQGTGAADDSGLPNDRFFAVRPEGSVSTLKIQRTERGDSAVYLCASSFGGSEDTQYFGPGTRLTVL.

The J gene is TRBJ2-1, the V gene TRBV20-1, with D unresolved. Germline loops: CDR1 DFQATT, CDR2 SNEGSKA (reference sequence). V lost 3 bases, J lost 5 bases, and 17 bases lay in between. This CDR3 contains 15 residues. DNA for the CDR3: TGCAGTGCTAGGACCGGCCCTAACTTAAACAATGAGCAGTTCTTC. It codes for CSARTGPNLNNEQFF.

This clonotype was picked up a small number of times. The chain has TRBV3-1 and TRBJ2-3; tentatively, D is TRBD2 (6 bases). The CDR3 has 15 residues. Germline V gene data show CDR1 as LGHDT and CDR2 as YNNKEL (reference sequence). Trimming shortened V by 0 bases and J by 7 bases, and 14 bases separated the two germline ends. DNA of the CDR3: TGTGCCAGCAGCCAAGATGGGACTTTCCGTAATACGCAGTATTTT. Protein: CASSQDGTFRNTQYF.

This sequence joins TRBV2 and TRBJ2-2, with 13 bases identical to TRBD2. Germline CDR1 and CDR2: SNHLY and FYNNEI. This CDR3 has 15 residues. V was pared by 2 bases and J by 6 bases, with 0 bases of the junction left unmatched. The CDR3, as DNA: TGTGCCAGCAGTGAAACTAGCGGGGGGGCCGGGGAGCTGTTTTTT. The encoded protein is CASSETSGGAGELFF.

The rearrangement uses TRBV28 and TRBJ2-5; maybe TRBD1 (6 bases). The CDR3 runs 13 residues. Germline CDR1 reads MDHEN; CDR2 reads SYDVKM. V was shortened by 9 bases and J by 6 bases, with 17 bases between the two germline ends. The CDR3 DNA follows: TGTGCCAGTAACGCCAGGGGTTTACAGACCCAGTACTTC. It encodes CASNARGLQTQYF. The entire variable domain, with the rest obtained from reference TRBV28 and TRBJ2-5, is as follows: DVKVTQSSRYLVKRTGEKVFLECVQDMDHENMFWYRQDPGLGLRLIYFSYDVKMKEKGDIPEGYSVSREKKERFSLILESASTNQTSMYLCASNARGLQTQYFGPGTRLLVL.

The chain couples TRBV20-1 to TRBJ1-4; D is possibly TRBD1 (5 bases). The germline gives CDR1 DFQATT, CDR2 SNEGSKA (reference sequence). The germline V and J ends were trimmed by 1 base and 8 bases, with 11 bases remaining between them. The CDR3 is made up of 13 amino acids. The CDR3 region is CSARGPGTEKLFF. In DNA form, the CDR3 reads TGCAGTGCTAGAGGTCCCGGGACGGAAAAACTGTTTTTT.

This clonotype was seen a handful of times. V is TRBV11-2 and J is TRBJ2-7, with 7 positions matching TRBD1. The germline CDR1 and CDR2 sequences are SGHAT and FQNNGV. The V and J ends lost 7 bases and 0 bases, in that order; junction bases with no gene match: 6. The CDR3 runs 14 residues. This CDR3 reads CASTLGQDSYEQYF. The DNA of the CDR3 is TGTGCCAGCACCCTCGGACAGGACTCCTACGAGCAGTACTTC.

Here the CDR3 DNA reads TGCAGTGCTCGACTAGCGGGAGTCGACACCGGGGAGCTGTTTTTT. Translating gives CSARLAGVDTGELFF. The rearrangement links TRBV20-1 to TRBJ2-2; 12 nucleotides line up with TRBD2. V dropped 5 bases and J dropped 3; count of bases not matched to a gene: 4. CDR3 length: 15 amino acids. The germline V gene has CDR1 DFQATT and CDR2 SNEGSKA (reference sequence).

The chain recombines TRBV10-3 with TRBJ2-5, with D possibly TRBD2 on 5 matching bases. CDR1 is ENHRY, CDR2 SYGVKD, per germline. CDR3 size: 16 residues. V was pared by 2 bases and J by 7 bases, with 20 bases between. This chain's CDR3 is CAISEHAEGRPGTQYF. CDR3 nucleotide sequence: TGTGCCATCAGTGAGCATGCAGAGGGTCGTCCGGGGACCCAGTACTTC.

The chain recombines TRBV20-1 with TRBJ2-1; 13 bases align to TRBD2. In germline, CDR1 is DFQATT, CDR2 SNEGSKA (reference sequence). After removal of 7 bases from V and 10 bases from J, the junction contained 4 bases not matched to a gene. CDR3 length: 12 amino acids. As DNA, the CDR3 is TGCAGTGTAAGGACTAGCGGGGGAGAGCAGTTCTTC. Its translation: CSVRTSGGEQFF.

This chain uses TRBV7-6 with TRBJ2-2, with 7 bases aligning to TRBD2. The germline CDR1 and CDR2 sequences are SGHVS and FNYEAQ. V trimming: 4 bases; J trimming: 3 bases; junction bases outside the gene matches: 2. The CDR3 is made up of 14 amino acids. CDR3 sequence (DNA): TGTGCCAGCAGCTGGGCGGGGGACACCGGGGAGCTGTTTTTT. Its protein product is CASSWAGDTGELFF.

This chain joins TRBV20-1 and TRBJ2-7; D gene ambiguous. The CDR3 contains 14 residues. The ends were cut back, 5 bases at V and 2 bases at J, with 16 bases in the middle. Germline loops: CDR1 DFQATT, CDR2 SNEGSKA (reference sequence). In DNA form, the CDR3 reads TGCAGTGCTCAGAGACGGCAGGTAACCTACGAGCAGTACTTC. Its translation: CSAQRRQVTYEQYF.

V usage is TRBV12-3 or TRBV12-4 and J usage is TRBJ1-6; D remains unclear. V dropped 7 bases and J dropped 6 bases, with 13 bases sitting between them. The CDR3 covers 14 residues. CDR3 nucleotide sequence: TGTGCCAGCACCAAAAGGAGGGTTAATTCACCCCTCCACTTT. Translated, it gives CASTKRRVNSPLHF.

The chain has TRBV7-2 and TRBJ2-5; D is uncertain. The CDR3 totals 14 residues. CDR1 is SGHTA and CDR2 is FQGNSA in the germline V gene. V dropped 0 bases and J dropped 5 bases, with 10 bases sitting between them. The CDR3 loop reads CASSLAWDLETQYF. The DNA for the CDR3 is TGTGCCAGCAGCTTAGCGTGGGATTTGGAGACCCAGTACTTC. Complete variable domain (other parts from reference TRBV7-2 and TRBJ2-5): GAGVSQSPSNKVTEKGKDVELRCDPISGHTALYWYRQSLGQGLEFLIYFQGNSAPDKSGLPSDRFSAERTGGSVSTLTIQRTQQEDSAVYLCASSLAWDLETQYFGPGTRLLVL.

The CDR3 protein is CASSQSSGQNYGYTF. DNA for the CDR3: TGTGCCAGCAGCCAATCCTCGGGACAGAACTATGGCTACACCTTC. The chain joins TRBV3-1 to TRBJ1-2; 7 positions match TRBD1. This CDR3 has 15 amino acids. CDR1 and CDR2 from the germline V gene are LGHDT and YNNKEL (reference sequence). V shed 2 bases, J shed 2 bases, and the junction held 5 bases outside the gene matches.

This chain connects TRBV12-3 or TRBV12-4 to TRBJ2-3; D remains ambiguous. Trimming cost V 6 bases and J 7 bases, with 8 bases left between them. The CDR3 consists of 11 residues. The CDR3 loop reads CASSLEYTQYF. In nucleotides, the CDR3 is TGTGCCAGCAGCCTAGAATATACGCAGTATTTT.

The V and J genes are TRBV6-1 and TRBJ2-2, with 8 bases matching TRBD2. The CDR3 is made up of 14 amino acids. CDR1 and CDR2 (germline): MNHNS, SASEGT. This chain's CDR3 is CYSAAGGASGELFF. The CDR3 DNA sequence: TGTTATTCAGCAGCCGGGGGGGCATCCGGGGAGCTGTTTTTT.